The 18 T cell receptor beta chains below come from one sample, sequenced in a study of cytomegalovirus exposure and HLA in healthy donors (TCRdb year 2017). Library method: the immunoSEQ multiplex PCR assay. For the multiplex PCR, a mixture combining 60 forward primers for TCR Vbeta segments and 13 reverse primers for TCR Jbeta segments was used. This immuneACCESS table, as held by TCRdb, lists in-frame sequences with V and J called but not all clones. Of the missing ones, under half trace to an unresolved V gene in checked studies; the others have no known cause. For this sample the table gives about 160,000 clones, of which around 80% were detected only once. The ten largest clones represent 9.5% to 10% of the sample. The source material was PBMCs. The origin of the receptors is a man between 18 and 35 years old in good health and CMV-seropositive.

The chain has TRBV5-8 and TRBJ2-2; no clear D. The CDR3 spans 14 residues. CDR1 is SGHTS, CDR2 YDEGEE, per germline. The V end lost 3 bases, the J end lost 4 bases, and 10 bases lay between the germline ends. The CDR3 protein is CASSSNRATGELFF. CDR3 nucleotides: TGTGCCAGCAGCTCGAACAGAGCCACCGGGGAGCTGTTTTTT.

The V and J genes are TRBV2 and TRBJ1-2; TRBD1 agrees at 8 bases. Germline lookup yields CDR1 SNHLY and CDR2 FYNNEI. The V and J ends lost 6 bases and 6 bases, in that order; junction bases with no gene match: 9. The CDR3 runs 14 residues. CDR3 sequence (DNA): TGTGCCAGCAGGGGGGGCAGGGGGCTTCATGGCTACACCTTC. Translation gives CASRGGRGLHGYTF.

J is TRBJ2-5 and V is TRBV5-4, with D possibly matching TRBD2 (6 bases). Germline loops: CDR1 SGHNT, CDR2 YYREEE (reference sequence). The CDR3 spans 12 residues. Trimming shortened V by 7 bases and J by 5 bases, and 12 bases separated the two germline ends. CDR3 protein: CASSGDKETQYF. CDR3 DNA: TGTGCCAGCTCGGGAGATAAGGAGACCCAGTACTTC.

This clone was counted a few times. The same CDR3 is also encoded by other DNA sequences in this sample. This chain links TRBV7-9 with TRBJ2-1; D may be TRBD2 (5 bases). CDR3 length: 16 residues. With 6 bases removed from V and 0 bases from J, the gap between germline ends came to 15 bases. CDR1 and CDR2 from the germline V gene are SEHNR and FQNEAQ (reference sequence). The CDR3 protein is CASSLIARSSYNEQFF. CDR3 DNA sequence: TGTGCCAGCAGTCTTATAGCGAGGAGCTCCTACAATGAGCAGTTCTTC.

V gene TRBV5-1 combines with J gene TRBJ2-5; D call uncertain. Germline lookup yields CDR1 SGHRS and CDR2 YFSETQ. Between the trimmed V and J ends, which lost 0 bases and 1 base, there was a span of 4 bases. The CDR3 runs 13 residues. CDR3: CASSLGGQETQYF. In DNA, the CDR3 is TGCGCCAGCAGCTTGGGCGGCCAAGAGACCCAGTACTTC. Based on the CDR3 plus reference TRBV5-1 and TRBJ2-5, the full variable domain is KAGVTQTPRYLIKTRGQQVTLSCSPISGHRSVSWYQQTPGQGLQFLFEYFSETQRNKGNFPGRFSGRQFSNSRSEMNVSTLELGDSALYLCASSLGGQETQYFGPGTRLLVL.

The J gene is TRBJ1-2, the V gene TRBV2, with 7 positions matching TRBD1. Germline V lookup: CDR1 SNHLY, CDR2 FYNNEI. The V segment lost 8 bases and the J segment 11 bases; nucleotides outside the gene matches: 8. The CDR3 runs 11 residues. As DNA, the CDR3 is TGTGCCAGCCAGGGGACAGTCTGGTACACCTTC. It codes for CASQGTVWYTF.

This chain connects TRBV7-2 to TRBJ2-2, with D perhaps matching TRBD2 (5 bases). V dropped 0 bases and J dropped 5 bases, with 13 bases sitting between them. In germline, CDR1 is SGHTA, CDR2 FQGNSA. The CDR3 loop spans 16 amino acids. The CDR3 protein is CASSLAGGQATGELFF. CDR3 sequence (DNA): TGTGCCAGCAGCTTAGCTGGCGGGCAGGCTACCGGGGAGCTGTTTTTT.

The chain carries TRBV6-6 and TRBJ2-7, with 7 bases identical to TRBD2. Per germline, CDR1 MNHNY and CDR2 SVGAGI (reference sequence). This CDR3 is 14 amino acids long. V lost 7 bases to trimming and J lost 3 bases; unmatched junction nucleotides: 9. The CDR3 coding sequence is TGTGCCAGCACTCCAGCGGGGAACCTCTACGAGCAGTACTTC. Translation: CASTPAGNLYEQYF.

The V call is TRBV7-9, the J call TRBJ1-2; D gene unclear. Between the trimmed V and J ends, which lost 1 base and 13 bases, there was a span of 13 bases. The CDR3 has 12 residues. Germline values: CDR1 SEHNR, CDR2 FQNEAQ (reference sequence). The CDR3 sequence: CASSLDSREGTF. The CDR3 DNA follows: TGTGCCAGCAGCTTAGATTCGAGGGAGGGCACCTTC. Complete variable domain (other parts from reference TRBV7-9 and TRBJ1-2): DTGVSQNPRHKITKRGQNVTFRCDPISEHNRLYWYRQTLGQGPEFLTYFQNEAQLEKSRLLSDRFSAERPKGSFSTLEIQRTEQGDSAMYLCASSLDSREGTFGSGTRLTVV.

CDR3 coding DNA: TGTGCCAGCAGTTTAGGCCGGGAAAGGCACTATGGCTACACCTTC. Its translation is CASSLGRERHYGYTF. V gene TRBV27 combines with J gene TRBJ1-2; no firm D call. Germline-derived CDR1 and CDR2 are MNHEY and SMNVEV (reference sequence). Between the trimmed V and J ends, which lost 2 bases and 3 bases, there was a span of 13 bases. The CDR3 contains 15 residues.

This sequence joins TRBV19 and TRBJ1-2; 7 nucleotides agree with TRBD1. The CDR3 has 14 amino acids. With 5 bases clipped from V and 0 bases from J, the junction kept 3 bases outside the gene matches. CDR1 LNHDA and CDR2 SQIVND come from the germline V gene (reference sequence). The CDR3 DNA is TGTGCCAGTAGTCTCGGGACAGCTAACTATGGCTACACCTTC. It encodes CASSLGTANYGYTF.

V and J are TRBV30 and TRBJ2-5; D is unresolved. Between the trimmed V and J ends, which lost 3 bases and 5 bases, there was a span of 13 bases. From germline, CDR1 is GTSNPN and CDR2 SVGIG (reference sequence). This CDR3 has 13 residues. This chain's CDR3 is CAWSQLSTETQYF. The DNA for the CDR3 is TGTGCCTGGAGCCAACTTTCAACGGAGACCCAGTACTTC. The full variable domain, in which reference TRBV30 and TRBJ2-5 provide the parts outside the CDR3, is SQTIHQWPATLVQPVGSPLSLECTVEGTSNPNLYWYRQAAGRGLQLLFYSVGIGQISSEVPQNLSASRPQDRQFILSSKKLLLSDSGFYLCAWSQLSTETQYFGPGTRLLVL.

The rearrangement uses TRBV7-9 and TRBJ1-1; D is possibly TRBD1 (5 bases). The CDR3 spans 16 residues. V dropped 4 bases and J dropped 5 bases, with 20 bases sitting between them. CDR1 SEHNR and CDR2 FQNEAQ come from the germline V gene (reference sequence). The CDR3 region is CASSSGGVGVRTEAFF. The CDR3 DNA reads TGTGCCAGCAGCTCGGGGGGGGTAGGGGTTAGGACTGAAGCTTTCTTT.

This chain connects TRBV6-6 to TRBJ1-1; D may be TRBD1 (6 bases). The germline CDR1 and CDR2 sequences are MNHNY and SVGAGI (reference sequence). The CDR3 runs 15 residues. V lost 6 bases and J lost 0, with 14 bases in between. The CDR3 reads CASRLSTGMNTEAFF. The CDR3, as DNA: TGTGCCAGCAGGCTCTCAACAGGGATGAACACTGAAGCTTTCTTT.

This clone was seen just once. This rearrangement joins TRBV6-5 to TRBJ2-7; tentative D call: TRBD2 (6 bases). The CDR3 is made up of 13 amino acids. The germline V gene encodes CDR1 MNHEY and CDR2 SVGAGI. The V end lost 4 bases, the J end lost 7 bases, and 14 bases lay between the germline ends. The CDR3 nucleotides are TGTGCCAGCAGTTGGGACTCCCTGCGGGAGCAGTACTTC. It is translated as CASSWDSLREQYF.

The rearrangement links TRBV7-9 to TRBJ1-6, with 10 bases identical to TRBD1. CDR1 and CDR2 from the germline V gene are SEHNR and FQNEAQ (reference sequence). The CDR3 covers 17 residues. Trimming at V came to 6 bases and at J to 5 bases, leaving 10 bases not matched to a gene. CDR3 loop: CASSSVPGQGNNSPLHF. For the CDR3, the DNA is TGTGCCAGCAGTTCTGTCCCGGGACAGGGGAATAATTCACCCCTCCACTTT.

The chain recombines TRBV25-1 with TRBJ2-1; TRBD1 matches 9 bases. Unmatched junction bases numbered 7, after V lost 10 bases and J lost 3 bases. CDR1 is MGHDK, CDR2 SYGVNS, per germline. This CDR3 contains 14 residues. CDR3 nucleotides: TGTGCCACCAGGGGGGACAGGGTCTACAATGAGCAGTTCTTC. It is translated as CATRGDRVYNEQFF.

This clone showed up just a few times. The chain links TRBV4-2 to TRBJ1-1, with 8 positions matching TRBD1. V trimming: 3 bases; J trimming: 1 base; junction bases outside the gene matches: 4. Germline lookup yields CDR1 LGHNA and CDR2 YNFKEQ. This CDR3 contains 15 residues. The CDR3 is CASSQTDRENTEAFF. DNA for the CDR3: TGTGCCAGCAGCCAGACGGACAGGGAGAACACTGAAGCTTTCTTT.